The sequence of this T cell receptor (beta chain) was determined in a study of T cells in localized non-small cell lung cancer. Study conclusions and caveats: Researchers found a median roughly 50 of the top 100 tumor clones in adjacent lung. Heterogeneity within the tumor remains possible, as just one region underwent sequencing. Adjacent uninvolved lung had the highest clonality, suggesting focused antigen responses.

Notes on this clone: Its antigen is still unknown.

Sequenced by immunoSEQ multiplex PCR; TCRdb stores in-frame clones only, minus some. The sample has 130,000 or so clones, roughly 90% seen once. V was trimmed by 2 bases and J by 2 bases, leaving 7 bases between them. The CDR3 contains 15 residues. CDR1 LNHDA and CDR2 SQIVND come from the germline V gene (reference sequence). The sample in question was peripheral blood, obtained before any cancer treatment. This clonotype originated in a female donor older than 55 with stage I lung adenocarcinoma. The chain combines TRBV19 with TRBJ2-6; D not resolved. DNA of the CDR3: TGTGCCAGTAGTATATATTCCGCTGGGGCCAACGTCCTGACTTTC. It specifies CASSIYSAGANVLTF.